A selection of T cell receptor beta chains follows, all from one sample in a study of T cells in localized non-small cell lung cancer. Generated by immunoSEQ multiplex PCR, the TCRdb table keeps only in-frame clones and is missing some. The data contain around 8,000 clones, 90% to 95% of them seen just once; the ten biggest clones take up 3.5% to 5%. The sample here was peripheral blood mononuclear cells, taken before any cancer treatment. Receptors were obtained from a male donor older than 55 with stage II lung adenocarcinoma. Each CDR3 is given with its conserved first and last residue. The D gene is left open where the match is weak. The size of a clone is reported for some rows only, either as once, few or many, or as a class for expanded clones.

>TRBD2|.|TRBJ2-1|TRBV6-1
CASSEDFAGLAGHNEQFF
TGTGCCAGCAGTGAAGACTTTGCGGGACTAGCGGGGCACAATGAGCAGTTCTTC
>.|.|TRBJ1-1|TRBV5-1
CASSLEGRRNTEAFF
TGCGCCAGCAGCTTGGAGGGCAGGAGGAACACTGAAGCTTTCTTT
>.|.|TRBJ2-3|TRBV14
CASSQDRSGLAIYDTQYF
TGTGCCAGCAGCCAAGATCGGTCAGGGCTCGCGATATATGATACGCAGTATTTT
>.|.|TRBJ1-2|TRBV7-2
CASRFTGTYGYTF
TGTGCCAGCAGGTTTACAGGGACCTATGGCTACACCTTC
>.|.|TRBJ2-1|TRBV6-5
CASSYSSQAEQFF
TGTGCCAGCAGTTACTCGTCGCAGGCTGAGCAGTTCTTC
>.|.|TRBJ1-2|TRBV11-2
CASSLDGGGTPYGYTF
TGTGCCAGCAGCTTAGATGGGGGTGGGACTCCTTATGGCTACACCTTC
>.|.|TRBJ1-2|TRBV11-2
CASSLGPGQANGYTF
TGTGCCAGCAGCTTAGGCCCGGGGCAGGCGAATGGCTACACCTTC
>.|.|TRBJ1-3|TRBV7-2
CASSSGYGNTIYF
TGTGCCAGCAGCTCAGGGTACGGAAACACCATATATTTT
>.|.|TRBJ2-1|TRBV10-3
CAISEQQNSYNEQFF
TGTGCCATCAGTGAACAGCAAAACTCCTACAATGAGCAGTTCTTC
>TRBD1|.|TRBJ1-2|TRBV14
CASSQVDRVYYGYTF
TGTGCCAGCAGCCAAGTGGACAGGGTATATTATGGCTACACCTTC
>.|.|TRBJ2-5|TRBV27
CASSSRGKPGGGETQYF
TGTGCCAGCAGTTCAAGGGGGAAACCGGGGGGAGGAGAGACCCAGTACTTC
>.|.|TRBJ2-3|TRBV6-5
CASSRLGGGTDTQYF
TGTGCCAGCAGTAGATTGGGCGGGGGCACAGATACGCAGTATTTT
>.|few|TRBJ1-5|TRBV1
CTSSQALPTWGPLCNQPQHF
TGCACCAGCAGCCAAGCTCTCCCTACTTGGGGGCCATTGTGCAATCAGCCCCAGCATTTT
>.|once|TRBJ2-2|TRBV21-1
CASPYAQGTDTGELFF
TGTGCCAGCCCCTATGCGCAGGGGACCGACACCGGGGAGCTGTTTTTT
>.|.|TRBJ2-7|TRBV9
CASSVDSGEQYF
TGTGCCAGCAGCGTAGACTCAGGGGAGCAGTACTTC
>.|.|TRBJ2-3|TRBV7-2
CASSPRGTDTQYF
TGTGCCAGCAGCCCAAGGGGCACAGATACGCAGTATTTT
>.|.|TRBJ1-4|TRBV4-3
CASSQDTGPEGLFF
TGCGCCAGCAGCCAAGATACAGGCCCCGAGGGACTGTTTTTT
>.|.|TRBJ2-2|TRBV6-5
CASSSHLGTGELFF
TGTGCCAGCAGTTCGCACCTGGGGACCGGGGAGCTGTTTTTT
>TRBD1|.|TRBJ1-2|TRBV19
CATSTGGGYTF
TGTGCCACCTCGACAGGGGGAGGTTACACCTTC
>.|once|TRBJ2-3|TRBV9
CASSAQVSTDTQYF
TGTGCCAGCAGCGCACAGGTGAGCACAGATACGCAGTATTTT
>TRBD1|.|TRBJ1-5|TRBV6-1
CASSELGQGQKPQHF
TGTGCCAGCAGTGAACTCGGGCAGGGACAGAAGCCCCAGCATTTT
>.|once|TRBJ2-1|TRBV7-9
CASSLAVLSFNEQFF
TGTGCCAGCAGCTTAGCGGTATTGTCCTTCAATGAGCAGTTCTTC
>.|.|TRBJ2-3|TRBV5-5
CASSLNLVGADTQYF
TGTGCCAGCAGCTTGAATCTAGTGGGGGCAGATACGCAGTATTTT
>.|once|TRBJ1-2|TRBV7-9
CASSLVELGGYGYTF
TGTGCCAGCAGCTTAGTAGAGCTAGGGGGCTATGGCTACACCTTC
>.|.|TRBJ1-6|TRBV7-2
CASSLAGNSPLHF
TGTGCCAGCAGCTTAGCAGGGAATTCACCCCTCCACTTT
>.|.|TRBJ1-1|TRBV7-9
CASSLEGHTEAFF
TGTGCCAGCAGCTTAGAAGGGCACACTGAAGCTTTCTTT
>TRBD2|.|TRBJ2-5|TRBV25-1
CASSPPVGLLETQYF
TGTGCCAGCAGTCCCCCCGTGGGACTACTAGAGACCCAGTACTTC